A single sample gave rise to the 23 T cell receptor beta chains below, sequenced in a study of blood T cell repertoires in COVID-19. Here immunoSEQ multiplex PCR was the method, and the copy in TCRdb shows in-frame clones only, minus some. The sample yields roughly 250,000 clones, just over 90% seen once. The sequenced material came from PBMCs or T cells enriched from blood (not recorded which). The receptor source for this set is a woman aged 40-49 years with acute COVID-19.

The chain recombines TRBV7-9 with TRBJ1-4, with 9 bases identical to TRBD1. This CDR3 has 16 residues. V dropped 5 bases and J dropped 3; count of bases not matched to a gene: 7. CDR1 is SEHNR, CDR2 FQNEAQ, per germline (reference sequence). The CDR3 DNA follows: TGTGCCAGCAGCCATTCGGGACAGGGTGCTAATGAAAAACTGTTTTTT. This sequence encodes CASSHSGQGANEKLFF.

This clone was seen only once. J is TRBJ1-2 and V is TRBV6-6; tentative D call: TRBD1 (6 bases). The V and J ends lost 2 bases and 1 base respectively, with 14 bases between them. This CDR3 comprises 16 residues. Germline CDR1 MNHNY, CDR2 SVGAGI (reference sequence). The CDR3 nucleotides read TGTGCCAGCAGTTACCCCCCCGGGACAAGTAACTATGGCTACACCTTC. This translates into CASSYPPGTSNYGYTF.

The chain uses TRBV6-5 and TRBJ1-2, with 8 bases lining up with TRBD1. The germline V gene has CDR1 MNHEY and CDR2 SVGAGI. The CDR3 is made up of 13 amino acids. Trimming at V came to 7 bases and at J to 8 bases, leaving 9 bases not matched to a gene. The CDR3 sequence is CASTWDRLGGYTF. The CDR3 DNA is TGTGCCAGCACCTGGGACAGGTTGGGGGGCTACACCTTC.

The chain joins TRBV24-1 to TRBJ1-2, with D possibly matching TRBD1 (5 bases). V lost 3 bases and J lost 2, with 12 bases in between. CDR3 length equals 15 residues. The germline V gene encodes CDR1 KGHDR and CDR2 SFDVKD. CDR3 coding DNA: TGTGCCACCAGTGATCCGACTAGACAGAACTATGGCTACACCTTC. Its protein is CATSDPTRQNYGYTF.

This clone is a singleton in its sample. The chain links TRBV5-1 to TRBJ2-1; no clear D. V was trimmed by 3 bases and J by 3 bases, leaving 10 bases between them. The CDR3 is 14 residues long. Germline lookup yields CDR1 SGHRS and CDR2 YFSETQ. CDR3 sequence reads: CASSSGGDYNEQFF. Written as DNA, the CDR3 is TGCGCCAGCAGCTCCGGCGGAGACTACAATGAGCAGTTCTTC. Drawing the rest from reference TRBV5-1 and TRBJ2-1, the complete variable domain is KAGVTQTPRYLIKTRGQQVTLSCSPISGHRSVSWYQQTPGQGLQFLFEYFSETQRNKGNFPGRFSGRQFSNSRSEMNVSTLELGDSALYLCASSSGGDYNEQFFGPGTRLTVL.

The rearrangement links TRBV6-5 to TRBJ2-2; D gene unclear. V was trimmed by 0 bases and J by 4 bases, leaving 9 bases between them. The CDR3 extends over 15 amino acids. Germline V CDR1 and CDR2: MNHEY, SVGAGI. This CDR3 is CASSYSIRVTGELFF. CDR3 DNA sequence: TGTGCCAGCAGTTACTCGATTAGAGTCACCGGGGAGCTGTTTTTT.

The V gene is TRBV24-1, the J gene TRBJ1-1, with TRBD1 identical over 7 bases. The germline gives CDR1 KGHDR, CDR2 SFDVKD. This CDR3 has 13 amino acids. J lost 1 base, V lost 6 bases, and 1 base had no gene match. The CDR3 spells CATSRTGNTEAFF. CDR3 coding DNA: TGTGCCACCAGTAGGACAGGGAACACTGAAGCTTTCTTT.

The chain recombines TRBV7-2 with TRBJ2-1, with 12 nucleotides matching TRBD2. CDR1 is SGHTA, CDR2 FQGNSA, per germline. The junction had 4 bases not matched to a gene; V was cut back by 1 base and J by 6 bases. This CDR3 comprises 16 residues. The CDR3 region has the DNA TGTGCCAGCAGCTTAGGCCTAGCGGGGGGGCTCAATGAGCAGTTCTTC. Protein product: CASSLGLAGGLNEQFF.

The V and J genes are TRBV18 and TRBJ2-7; 8 nucleotides agree with TRBD2. The germline CDR1 and CDR2 sequences are KGHSH and LQKENI. This CDR3 spans 14 amino acids. Trimming cost V 2 bases and J 3 bases; bases outside gene matches: 3. CDR3 in DNA: TGTGCCAGCTCACCAAAGCGGGAGAGCTACGAGCAGTACTTC. Translated: CASSPKRESYEQYF.

This clone was seen more than once but under ten times. The rearrangement joins TRBV5-1 to TRBJ1-2; TRBD1 is a possible D gene (5 bases). CDR1 and CDR2 from the germline V gene are SGHRS and YFSETQ. The CDR3 runs to 16 residues. V was cut by 0 bases and J by 5 bases, with 17 bases left in between. The CDR3 DNA is TGCGCCAGCAGCTTGGATGACAGCCAGGGCGAATATGGCTACACCTTC. Its protein product is CASSLDDSQGEYGYTF.

This clone was observed once. The CDR3 DNA is TGTGCCAGCAGCCTCGGACAGGGTAGCACCGGGGAGCTGTTTTTT. The encoded protein is CASSLGQGSTGELFF. The genes are TRBV11-3 and TRBJ2-2, with TRBD1 matching 8 bases. V dropped 5 bases and J dropped 4; count of bases not matched to a gene: 6. The germline V gene has CDR1 SGHNT and CDR2 YENEEA. The CDR3 runs to 15 residues.

The J gene is TRBJ1-2, the V gene TRBV5-4; TRBD1 agrees at 8 bases. CDR1 is SGHNT and CDR2 is YYREEE in the germline V gene (reference sequence). CDR3 length: 15 amino acids. V gave up 3 bases and J gave up 6 bases; unmatched junction bases: 10. The CDR3 reads CASSSNRDRRNGYTF. The CDR3 bases are TGTGCCAGCAGCTCCAACCGGGACAGGAGGAATGGCTACACCTTC.

This sequence joins TRBV5-1 and TRBJ2-3; 10 bases map to TRBD2. J was trimmed by 1 base and V by 5 bases; bases with no gene match: 4. Germline lookup yields CDR1 SGHRS and CDR2 YFSETQ. The CDR3 totals 15 residues. In DNA, the CDR3 is TGCGCCAGCAGAATCGGACTAGCGGGCACAGATACGCAGTATTTT. Translation gives CASRIGLAGTDTQYF.

This chain links TRBV2 with TRBJ2-2; perhaps TRBD2 as D (7 bases). The germline V and J ends were trimmed by 6 bases and 5 bases, with 10 bases remaining between them. CDR1 SNHLY and CDR2 FYNNEI come from the germline V gene. The CDR3 totals 13 residues. The CDR3 coding sequence is TGTGCCAGCAGGGGGGGGCGGACCGGGGAGCTGTTTTTT. It translates to CASRGGRTGELFF.

This clone came up once. The CDR3 nucleotides are TGTGCCAGCAGTTTAGGACAGCCTCAGCCCCAGCATTTT. It yields the protein CASSLGQPQPQHF. This chain connects TRBV12-3 or TRBV12-4 to TRBJ1-5; D possibly corresponds to TRBD1 (5 bases). The V end was cut by 1 base, the J end by 6 bases, with 7 bases between. CDR3 length equals 13 residues.

This chain links TRBV5-4 with TRBJ1-1; 7 bases map to TRBD1. The CDR3 is 15 amino acids. Germline V gene sequence: CDR1 SGHNT, CDR2 YYREEE (reference sequence). After removal of 0 bases from V and 3 bases from J, the junction contained 5 bases not matched to a gene. The CDR3 is CASSLGQGMDTEAFF. The CDR3 DNA reads TGTGCCAGCAGCTTGGGACAGGGAATGGACACTGAAGCTTTCTTT.

This chain joins TRBV15 and TRBJ1-5, with TRBD1 matching over 9 bases. This CDR3 spans 15 amino acids. V was clipped by 5 bases and J by 6 bases; unmatched bases: 8. Germline V lookup: CDR1 LNHNV, CDR2 YYDKDF (reference sequence). The CDR3 reads CATSRRDRDGQPQHF. Written as DNA, the CDR3 is TGTGCCACCAGCCGACGGGACAGGGATGGTCAGCCCCAGCATTTT.

J is TRBJ2-2 and V is TRBV28, with 11 bases identical to TRBD2. In germline, CDR1 is MDHEN, CDR2 SYDVKM. V shed 0 bases and J 2 bases; nucleotides not matched to a gene: 2. CDR3 length: 17 amino acids. CDR3 sequence: CASSLWTSGANTGELFF. CDR3 DNA: TGTGCCAGCAGTTTATGGACTAGCGGGGCTAACACCGGGGAGCTGTTTTTT. Using reference TRBV28 and TRBJ2-2 for the parts outside the CDR3, the full variable domain is DVKVTQSSRYLVKRTGEKVFLECVQDMDHENMFWYRQDPGLGLRLIYFSYDVKMKEKGDIPEGYSVSREKKERFSLILESASTNQTSMYLCASSLWTSGANTGELFFGEGSRLTVL.

The chain links TRBV24-1 to TRBJ2-1, with 13 bases that match TRBD2. Germline-derived CDR1 and CDR2 are KGHDR and SFDVKD. The CDR3 is made up of 16 amino acids. The J segment lost 7 bases and the V segment lost 2 bases, leaving 4 bases of the junction unmatched. The CDR3, as DNA: TGTGCCACCAGTGATTGGACTAGCGGGAGCCTGAATGAGCAGTTCTTC. It yields the protein CATSDWTSGSLNEQFF.

The CDR3 nucleotides read TGTGCCAGCAGCTTAAAGGCGGGTCGGAACACTGAAGCTTTCTTT. This encodes CASSLKAGRNTEAFF. The chain has TRBV7-3 and TRBJ1-1; D is unresolved. Germline CDR1 is SGHTA and CDR2 is FQGTGA. V lost 1 base, J lost 1 base, and 10 bases lay in between. The CDR3 is 15 amino acids. The full variable domain, completed using reference TRBV7-3 and TRBJ1-1, is GAGVSQTPSNKVTEKGKYVELRCDPISGHTALYWYRQSLGQGPEFLIYFQGTGAADDSGLPNDRFFAVRPEGSVSTLKIQRTERGDSAVYLCASSLKAGRNTEAFFGQGTRLTVV.

This rearrangement joins TRBV15 to TRBJ2-7, with D unresolved. V shed 2 bases and J shed 0 bases, with 11 bases lying between them. Germline lookup yields CDR1 LNHNV and CDR2 YYDKDF (reference sequence). CDR3 length: 15 residues. The CDR3 spells CATSRSNSNSYEQYF. CDR3 coding DNA: TGTGCCACCAGCAGATCGAACAGTAACTCCTACGAGCAGTACTTC.

The rearrangement uses TRBV9 and TRBJ2-1, with unresolved D. Trimming took off 4 bases at V and 12 bases at J, with 17 bases between the two ends. Looked up from germline, CDR1 is SGDLS and CDR2 is YYNGEE. This CDR3 comprises 13 residues. In DNA form, the CDR3 reads TGTGCCAGCAGCCCCGATGACTCTCTGGGGCAGTTCTTC. This sequence encodes CASSPDDSLGQFF.

The chain uses TRBV11-3 and TRBJ2-7; 7 nucleotides match TRBD2. Trimming cost V 2 bases and J 3 bases; bases outside gene matches: 4. Germline V lookup: CDR1 SGHNT, CDR2 YENEEA. The CDR3 extends over 14 amino acids. CDR3 sequence: CASSLRDYLYEQYF. In nucleotides, the CDR3 is TGTGCCAGCAGCTTACGGGACTACCTCTACGAGCAGTACTTC. Based on the CDR3 plus reference TRBV11-3 and TRBJ2-7, the full variable domain is EAGVVQSPRYKIIEKKQPVAFWCNPISGHNTLYWYLQNLGQGPELLIRYENEEAVDDSQLPKDRFSAERLKGVDSTLKIQPAELGDSAVYLCASSLRDYLYEQYFGPGTRLTVT.